The present entry profiles one T cell receptor beta chain with its context. These data are taken from a study of blood T cell repertoires in COVID-19. Study summary: Material from acute and convalescent COVID-19 was sourced from the United States, Italy and Spain. From T cells, B-cell-depleted T cells, or PBMCs came the material, which was cDNA or gDNA.

CDR3 length: 15 residues. Germline assignment: CDR1 LGHNA and CDR2 YSLEER. J lost 4 bases, V lost 0 bases, and 4 bases had no gene match. Data came from immunoSEQ multiplex PCR; TCRdb stores just in-frame clones and leaves some out. Here the sample spans tens of thousands of clones, over 75% being singletons. The clonotype originates from a man over 45 with active COVID-19. Sequencing was performed on peripheral blood. The chain employs TRBV4-3 and TRBJ1-2, with 8 bases aligning to TRBD1. Written as DNA, the CDR3 is TGCGCCAGCAGCCAAGAAGGGACAGGTCTCTATGGCTACACCTTC. This translates into CASSQEGTGLYGYTF.